The 14 T cell receptor beta chains below all came from one sample that was sequenced in a study of blood T cell repertoires in COVID-19. Some clones are missing from TCRdb's copy, which holds only in-frame ones; the method was immunoSEQ multiplex PCR. Of under 350,000 clones in the sample, approximately 86% are singletons; the top ten hold roughly 4%. Input material: PBMCs or T cells enriched from blood (not recorded which). The receptors were sampled from a woman aged 40 to 50 with acute COVID-19.

The chain carries TRBV19 and TRBJ1-1; a possible D gene is TRBD1 (6 bases). V dropped 9 bases and J dropped 0 bases, with 11 bases sitting between them. Germline loops: CDR1 LNHDA, CDR2 SQIVND (reference sequence). CDR3 length equals 13 residues. For the CDR3, the DNA is TGTGCCAGCAGAACAGGGTTGAACACTGAAGCTTTCTTT. Translation gives CASRTGLNTEAFF. Combining the CDR3 with reference TRBV19 and TRBJ1-1 gives the whole variable domain DGGITQSPKYLFRKEGQNVTLSCEQNLNHDAMYWYRQDPGQGLRLIYYSQIVNDFQKGDIAEGYSVSREKKESFPLTVTSAQKNPTAFYLCASRTGLNTEAFFGQGTRLTVV.

The count of this clone is one. The chain joins TRBV19 to TRBJ2-5; 13 bases match TRBD2. CDR1 is LNHDA and CDR2 is SQIVND in the germline V gene (reference sequence). This CDR3 is 17 amino acids long. Unmatched junction bases numbered 10, after V lost 4 bases and J lost 5 bases. The CDR3 sequence: CASSKRTSGGARETQYF. CDR3 bases: TGTGCCAGTAGTAAACGAACTAGCGGGGGGGCCCGCGAGACCCAGTACTTC.

This chain joins TRBV3-1 (or the pseudogene TRBV3-2) and TRBJ1-1, with TRBD1 matching over 8 bases. Germline V gene lookup returns CDR1 LGHDT and CDR2 YNNKEL (reference sequence). The CDR3 consists of 14 residues. V was pared by 10 bases and J by 3 bases, with 10 bases of the junction left unmatched. The CDR3 is CATTRLDRDTEAFF. The CDR3 DNA reads TGTGCCACCACTAGATTGGACAGGGACACTGAAGCTTTCTTT.

This clone was detected a few times. In the same sample, other DNA sequences code for this CDR3. The V and J genes are TRBV19 and TRBJ1-5; D may be TRBD1 (5 bases). Germline V gene sequence: CDR1 LNHDA, CDR2 SQIVND (reference sequence). CDR3 length equals 15 residues. The V and J ends lost 6 bases and 1 base respectively, with 13 bases between them. Written as DNA, the CDR3 is TGTGCCAGTAGCCCGCGGGGGGGAAGCAATCAGCCCCAGCATTTT. Translated: CASSPRGGSNQPQHF.

The J gene is TRBJ2-7, the V gene TRBV25-1, with D perhaps matching TRBD2 (6 bases). Trimming cost V 2 bases and J 3 bases, with 14 bases left between them. CDR1 MGHDK and CDR2 SYGVNS come from the germline V gene. The CDR3 length is 15 residues. This CDR3 is CASSEPGDFSYEQYF. The DNA for the CDR3 is TGTGCCAGCAGTGAACCCGGGGACTTCAGCTACGAGCAGTACTTC.

This clone has only one observation. The chain carries TRBV5-1 and TRBJ2-7; D might be TRBD1 (6 bases). The CDR3 runs 14 residues. V lost 6 bases and J 4 bases, leaving 17 bases between the germline ends. CDR1 and CDR2 (germline): SGHRS, YFSETQ. The DNA for the CDR3 is TGCGCCAGCAATGCAGGGGATCACCCTTACGAGCAGTACTTC. It encodes CASNAGDHPYEQYF.

The chain joins TRBV29-1 to TRBJ1-4, with D tentatively TRBD1 (5 bases). Germline V lookup: CDR1 SQVTM, CDR2 ANQGSEA. The CDR3 extends over 13 amino acids. Trimming removed 7 bases from V and 2 bases from J, with 11 bases in between. This CDR3 is CSAAGDTNEKLFF. For the CDR3, the DNA is TGCAGCGCCGCGGGGGATACTAATGAAAAACTGTTTTTT.

The rearrangement links TRBV10-3 to TRBJ1-2, with D perhaps matching TRBD1 (5 bases). Per the germline V gene, CDR1 is ENHRY and CDR2 is SYGVKD. CDR3 size: 13 residues. Trimming cost V 0 bases and J 3 bases, with 5 bases left between them. CDR3 nucleotide sequence: TGTGCCATCAGTGAGTCGACAGACTATGGCTACACCTTC. Its protein product is CAISESTDYGYTF.

The chain couples TRBV5-8 to TRBJ2-7; perhaps TRBD2 as D (6 bases). The CDR3 runs to 15 residues. The V gene lost 7 bases and the J gene lost 1 base, with 18 bases spanning the gap. Germline CDR1 SGHTS, CDR2 YDEGEE. Written as DNA, the CDR3 is TGTGCCAGCCTCCTGGAGCGGGTCGGTTCCTACGAGCAGTACTTC. This codes for CASLLERVGSYEQYF.

The chain uses TRBV5-6 and TRBJ2-7; 8 bases line up with TRBD1. Germline CDR1 is SGHDT and CDR2 is YYEEEE. The CDR3 loop spans 15 amino acids. V trimming: 1 base; J trimming: 3 bases; junction bases outside the gene matches: 6. CDR3 region: CASSLFGTGFYEQYF. In DNA, the CDR3 is TGTGCCAGCAGCTTGTTCGGGACAGGATTCTACGAGCAGTACTTC. Combining the CDR3 with reference TRBV5-6 and TRBJ2-7 gives the whole variable domain DAGVTQSPTHLIKTRGQQVTLRCSPKSGHDTVSWYQQALGQGPQFIFQYYEEEERQRGNFPDRFSGHQFPNYSSELNVNALLLGDSALYLCASSLFGTGFYEQYFGPGTRLTVT.

The gene calls are TRBV7-9 and TRBJ2-1; 7 positions agree with TRBD1. The CDR3 is made up of 12 amino acids. V shed 5 bases and J 8 bases; nucleotides not matched to a gene: 3. The V gene's germline CDR1 is SEHNR and CDR2 FQNEAQ (reference sequence). This chain's CDR3 is CASSMTGHEQFF. CDR3 sequence (DNA): TGTGCCAGCAGCATGACAGGGCATGAGCAGTTCTTC.

The chain has TRBV7-8 and TRBJ2-3; 8 positions agree with TRBD1. V shed 2 bases, J shed 3 bases, and the junction held 10 bases outside the gene matches. Germline CDR1 and CDR2: SGHVS and FQNEAQ. The CDR3 is made up of 17 amino acids. CDR3 sequence (DNA): TGTGCCAGCAGCTTACAGGGGGCATGGGGGACAACAGATACGCAGTATTTT. Its translation: CASSLQGAWGTTDTQYF.

This chain uses TRBV7-3 with TRBJ2-6; D unclear. With 5 bases removed from V and 1 base from J, the gap between germline ends came to 9 bases. This CDR3 spans 15 amino acids. Germline values: CDR1 SGHTA, CDR2 FQGTGA. The DNA for the CDR3 is TGTGCCAGCAGCCCCCTAGTGTCTGGGGCCAACGTCCTGACTTTC. Translation: CASSPLVSGANVLTF.

This clone was picked up one time. The rearrangement joins TRBV10-3 to TRBJ1-6, with a possible D match to TRBD1 (5 bases). Per the germline V gene, CDR1 is ENHRY and CDR2 is SYGVKD. With 11 bases removed from V and 10 bases from J, the gap between germline ends came to 18 bases. This CDR3 spans 13 amino acids. The CDR3 sequence is CAYRSGGDSPLHF. In DNA, the CDR3 is TGTGCCTACCGGTCCGGGGGGGACTCACCCCTCCACTTT.